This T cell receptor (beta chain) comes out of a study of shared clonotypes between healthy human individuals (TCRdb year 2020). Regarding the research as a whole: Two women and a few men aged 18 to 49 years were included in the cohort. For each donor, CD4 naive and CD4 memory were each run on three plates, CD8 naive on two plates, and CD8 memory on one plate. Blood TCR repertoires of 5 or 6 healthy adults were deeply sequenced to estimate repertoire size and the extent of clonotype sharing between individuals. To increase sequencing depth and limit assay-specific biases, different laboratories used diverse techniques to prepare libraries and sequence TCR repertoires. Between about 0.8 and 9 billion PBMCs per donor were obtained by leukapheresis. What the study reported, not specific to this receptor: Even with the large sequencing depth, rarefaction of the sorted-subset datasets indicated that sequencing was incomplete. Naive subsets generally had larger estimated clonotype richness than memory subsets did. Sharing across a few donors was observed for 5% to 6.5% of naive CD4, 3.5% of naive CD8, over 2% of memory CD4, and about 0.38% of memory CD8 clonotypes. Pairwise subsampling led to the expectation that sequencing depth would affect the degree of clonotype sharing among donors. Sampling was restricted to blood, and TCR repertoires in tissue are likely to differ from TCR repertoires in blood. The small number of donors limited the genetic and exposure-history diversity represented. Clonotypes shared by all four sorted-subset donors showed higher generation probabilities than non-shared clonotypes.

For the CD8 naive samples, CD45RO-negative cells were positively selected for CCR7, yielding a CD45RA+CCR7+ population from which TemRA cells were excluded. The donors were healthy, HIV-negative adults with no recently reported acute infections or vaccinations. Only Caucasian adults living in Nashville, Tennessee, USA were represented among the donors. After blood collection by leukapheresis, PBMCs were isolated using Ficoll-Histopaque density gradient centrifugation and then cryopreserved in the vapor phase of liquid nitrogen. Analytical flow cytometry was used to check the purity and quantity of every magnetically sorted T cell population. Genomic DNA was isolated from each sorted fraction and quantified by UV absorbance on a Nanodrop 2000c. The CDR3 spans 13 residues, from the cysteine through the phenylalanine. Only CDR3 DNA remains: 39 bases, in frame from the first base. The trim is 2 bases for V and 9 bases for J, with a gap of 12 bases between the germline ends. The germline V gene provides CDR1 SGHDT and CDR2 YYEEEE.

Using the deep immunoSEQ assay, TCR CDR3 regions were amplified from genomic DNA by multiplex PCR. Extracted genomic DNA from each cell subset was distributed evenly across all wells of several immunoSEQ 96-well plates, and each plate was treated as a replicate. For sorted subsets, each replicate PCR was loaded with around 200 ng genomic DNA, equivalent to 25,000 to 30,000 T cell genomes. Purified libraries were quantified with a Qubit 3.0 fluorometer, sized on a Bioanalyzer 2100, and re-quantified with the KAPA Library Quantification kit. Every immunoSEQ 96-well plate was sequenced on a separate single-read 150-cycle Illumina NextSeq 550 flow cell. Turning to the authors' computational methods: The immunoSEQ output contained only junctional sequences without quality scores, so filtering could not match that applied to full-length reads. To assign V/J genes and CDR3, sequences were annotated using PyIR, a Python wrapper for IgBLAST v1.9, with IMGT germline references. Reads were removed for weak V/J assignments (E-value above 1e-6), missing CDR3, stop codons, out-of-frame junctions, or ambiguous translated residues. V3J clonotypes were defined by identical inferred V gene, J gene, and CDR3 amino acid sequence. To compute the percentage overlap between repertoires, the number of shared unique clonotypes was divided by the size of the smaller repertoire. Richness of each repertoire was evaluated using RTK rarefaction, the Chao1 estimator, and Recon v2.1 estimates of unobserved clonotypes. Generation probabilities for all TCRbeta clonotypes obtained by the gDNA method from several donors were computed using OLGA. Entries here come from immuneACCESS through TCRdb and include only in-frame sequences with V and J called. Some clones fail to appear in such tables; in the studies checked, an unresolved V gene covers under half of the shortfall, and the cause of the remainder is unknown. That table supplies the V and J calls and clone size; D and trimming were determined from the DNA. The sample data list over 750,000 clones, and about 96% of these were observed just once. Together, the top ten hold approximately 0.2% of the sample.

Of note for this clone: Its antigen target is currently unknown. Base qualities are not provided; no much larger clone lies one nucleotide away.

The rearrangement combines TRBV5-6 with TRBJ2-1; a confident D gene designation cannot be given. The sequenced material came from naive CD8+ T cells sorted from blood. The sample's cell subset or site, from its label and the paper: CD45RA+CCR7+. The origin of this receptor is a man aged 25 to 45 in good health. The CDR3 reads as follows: CASSLTRVGEQFF. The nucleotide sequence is TGTGCCAGCAGCTTAACGCGAGTGGGTGAGCAGTTCTTC.